The T cell receptor (beta chain) under discussion was sequenced for a study of cytomegalovirus exposure and HLA in healthy donors. Overall study results and limits: When a later analysis compared HLA-associated TCR beta chains with equally common others, the HLA-associated chains turned out to be more clonally expanded and to have lower generation probabilities. Apart from CMV serostatus, no immune exposure information was available. The study labeled 170 or so TCR beta chains cytomegalovirus-associated. In a later analysis, parvovirus B19, influenza, CMV and Epstein-Barr virus appeared linked to several top co-occurrence clusters.

This clone was recorded only once. What it binds is not known. Vbeta (60) and Jbeta (13) primers were used in the PCR. The data were produced by immunoSEQ multiplex PCR, yet TCRdb's version contains in-frame clones alone and is incomplete. The sample has 150,000 to 200,000 clones; roughly 75% are singletons. This CDR3 comprises 16 residues. Germline V CDR1 and CDR2: MNHEY, SMNVEV (reference sequence). Trimming took 6 bases from V and 4 from J; bases not matched to a gene: 14. Sequencing was done on a sample of PBMCs. The origin of this receptor is a man between 18 and 29 years old in good health and CMV-seropositive. The chain has TRBV27 and TRBJ1-2; 7 nucleotides align to TRBD1. CDR3 in amino acids: CASSLTRDSRIYGYTF. For the CDR3, the DNA is TGTGCCAGCAGCCTCACCCGGGACAGCCGAATCTATGGCTACACCTTC.